A single TCR beta chain is shown here with its context. The antigen is undetermined. CDR1 is MNHNY, CDR2 SVGAGI, per germline (reference sequence). The length of the CDR3 is 14 residues. TRB rearrangements were amplified by touch-down multiplex PCR with mixed TRB-A/B primers. Following a re-call of the multiplex PCR reads, TCRdb has one entry per CDR3 protein and lacks DNA. The sample totals around 5,000 distinct CDR3 sequences. Roughly 38,000 genome equivalents of blood DNA were amplified for TRB. The sample is drawn from a study of T cell clusters in autoimmune cytopenias. Study-wide findings and caveats: Primary autoimmune cytopenia patients appeared to lack physiological T cell clusters present in healthy donors.

The receptor comes from a human donor with an autoimmune cytopenia or autoimmune hepatitis (not recorded which). The sample was peripheral blood. This chain links TRBV6-6 with TRBJ2-4; TCRdb names TRBD1, which stays unverified in the absence of DNA. This CDR3 is CASRDAGPEGIQYF.